The 7 T cell receptor beta chains below all came from one sample that was sequenced in a study of T cell responses to AZD1222 COVID-19 vaccine (dated by TCRdb to 2020 to 2022). The protocol used for the library was the immunoSEQ multiplex PCR assay. As stored in TCRdb, this immuneACCESS dataset retains in-frame rearrangements with V and J assigned. A fraction of the clones does not appear; measured against another copy, unresolved V genes explain less than half of the discrepancy, and the remainder lacks a known reason. The sample contains about 200,000 clones, under 95% of them found a single time. The ten biggest clones cover roughly 0.99% of the sample. The sample's time point label is to be understood as: about 28 days (+/-7) after the second vaccine dose. The material was peripheral blood, obtained 28 days after the second AZD1222 dose. The origin of the receptors is an adult who received the AZD1222 COVID-19 vaccine.

The sample holds a few counts of this clone. The J gene is TRBJ2-7, the V gene TRBV19, with a tentative D call TRBD2 (5 bases). CDR1 is LNHDA and CDR2 is SQIVND in the germline V gene (reference sequence). Deletions cut 6 bases from V and 5 bases from J, with 20 bases between. This CDR3 comprises 15 residues. CDR3 nucleotide sequence: TGTGCCAGTAGACCACTCACGGGAAGCGCTAACGAGCAGTACTTC. It yields the protein CASRPLTGSANEQYF.

This clone was recorded once. The V call is TRBV19, the J call TRBJ1-1, with 7 bases aligning to TRBD1. V was pared by 8 bases and J by 0 bases, with 6 bases of the junction left unmatched. Germline CDR1 is LNHDA and CDR2 is SQIVND (reference sequence). CDR3 length: 14 residues. The CDR3 DNA sequence: TGTGCCAGTCAGAGGGACAGACTGAACACTGAAGCTTTCTTT. Its protein product is CASQRDRLNTEAFF.

The gene calls are TRBV5-1 and TRBJ2-2; 8 bases agree with TRBD1. This CDR3 comprises 16 residues. The V and J ends lost 4 bases and 6 bases, in that order; junction bases with no gene match: 11. Germline CDR1 reads SGHRS; CDR2 reads YFSETQ. CDR3 region: CASSPAGQGVPGELFF. CDR3 DNA sequence: TGCGCCAGCAGCCCCGCCGGACAGGGTGTTCCCGGGGAGCTGTTTTTT.

This clone was seen more than once but under ten times. The genes are TRBV7-8 and TRBJ2-2; D call uncertain. In germline, CDR1 is SGHVS, CDR2 FQNEAQ. V lost 1 base and J 3 bases, leaving 9 bases between the germline ends. This CDR3 is built from 15 residues. The CDR3 sequence: CASSLEGTYTGELFF. Written as DNA, the CDR3 is TGTGCCAGCAGCTTAGAGGGAACCTACACCGGGGAGCTGTTTTTT.

The V and J genes are TRBV9 and TRBJ1-3; D uncertain. V gave up 0 bases and J gave up 0 bases, with 10 bases separating them. The germline V gene encodes CDR1 SGDLS and CDR2 YYNGEE. The CDR3 length is 16 residues. The CDR3 DNA reads TGTGCCAGCAGCGTAGTAAACAGACTCTCTGGAAACACCATATATTTT. Translating it yields CASSVVNRLSGNTIYF. Looking up the rest from reference TRBV9 and TRBJ1-3 gives the full variable domain: DSGVTQTPKHLITATGQRVTLRCSPRSGDLSVYWYQQSLDQGLQFLIQYYNGEERAKGNILERFSAQQFPDLHSELNLSSLELGDSALYFCASSVVNRLSGNTIYFGEGSWLTVV.

This chain joins TRBV6-5 and TRBJ1-3; D is ambiguous. CDR3 length: 15 amino acids. Germline CDR1 reads MNHEY; CDR2 reads SVGAGI. V was pared by 2 bases and J by 0 bases, with 8 bases between. CDR3 protein: CASSYGATSGNTIYF. For the CDR3, the DNA is TGTGCCAGCAGTTACGGTGCCACCTCTGGAAACACCATATATTTT.

The chain links TRBV28 to TRBJ1-3; D ambiguous. Trimming shortened V by 6 bases and J by 4 bases, and 7 bases separated the two germline ends. CDR1 and CDR2 (germline): MDHEN, SYDVKM. CDR3 size: 12 residues. The CDR3 DNA is TGTGCCAGCAGGCAAGGGGGAAACACCATATATTTT. Protein: CASRQGGNTIYF.